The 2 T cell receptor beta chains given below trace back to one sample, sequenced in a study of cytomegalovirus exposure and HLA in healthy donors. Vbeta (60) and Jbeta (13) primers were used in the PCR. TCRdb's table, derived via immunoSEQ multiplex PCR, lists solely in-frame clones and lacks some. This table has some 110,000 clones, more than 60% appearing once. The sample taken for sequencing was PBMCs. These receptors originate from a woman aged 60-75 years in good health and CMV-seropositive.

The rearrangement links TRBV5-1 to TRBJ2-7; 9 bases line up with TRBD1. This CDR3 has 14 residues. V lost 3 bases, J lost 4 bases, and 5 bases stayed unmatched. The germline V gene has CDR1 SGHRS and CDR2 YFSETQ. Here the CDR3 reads CASSSQGAQYEQYF. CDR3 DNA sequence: TGCGCCAGCAGCTCACAGGGGGCGCAGTACGAGCAGTACTTC.

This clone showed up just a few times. The CDR3 coding sequence is TGTGCCACCGCCAAGGGGCAGGGTAATGAAAAACTGTTTTTT. It translates to CATAKGQGNEKLFF. V is TRBV15 and J is TRBJ1-4, with D possibly matching TRBD1 (5 bases). The CDR3 sequence is 14 residues long. V was trimmed by 8 bases and J by 4 bases, leaving 14 bases between them. Germline assignment: CDR1 LNHNV and CDR2 YYDKDF (reference sequence).